These 22 T cell receptor beta chains came from one sample sequenced in a study of molecular identifiers for immune sequencing clone quantification. TCRdb used MiXCR to reprocess the PCR reads, holding one entry per CDR3 protein. Of about 640,000 distinct CDR3 sequences detected, around 20% appear once; the ten largest clones hold 0.85%. Sequencing input: naive CD8+ T cells from blood, with Jurkat cell RNA spiked in. Subset specified: FACS-sorted CD8+CD4-CCR7+CD45RA+ naive T cells. The receptors originated from a human donor in good health. Some libraries in this study had Jurkat cell RNA spiked in.

This clonotype occurred many times. The chain combines TRBV12-3 or TRBV12-4 with TRBJ2-2, with D possibly being TRBD1 (5 bases). The CDR3 covers 16 residues. V lost 4 bases, J lost 4 bases, and 16 bases lay in between. CDR3 in DNA: TGTGCCAGCAGTTCCCCACGGGTAGGGGCCACCGGGGAGCTGTTTTTT. Residues: CASSSPRVGATGELFF.

To note about this clonotype: Possible read error: a much larger clone is one base away. The V gene is TRBV29-1, the J gene TRBJ2-1; possible D gene TRBD1, 5 bases. This CDR3 has 12 residues. CDR1 and CDR2 from the germline V gene are SQVTM and ANQGSEA. The CDR3 DNA reads TGCAGCGTTCCGACAGCCGACAATGAGCAGCTCTTC. Translation: CSVPTADNEQLF.

This clonotype was found many times. This chain uses TRBV27 with TRBJ2-7; a possible D gene is TRBD1 (6 bases). V was shortened by 0 bases and J by 3 bases, with 6 bases between the two germline ends. This CDR3 is 13 amino acids long. Germline CDR1 MNHEY, CDR2 SMNVEV (reference sequence). The CDR3: CASSLSDSYEQYF. CDR3 bases: TGTGCCAGCAGTTTATCGGACAGCTACGAGCAGTACTTC.

This clonotype occurred many times. This chain links TRBV4-1 with TRBJ2-7, with TRBD2 matching over 9 bases. Unmatched junction bases numbered 4, after V lost 2 bases and J lost 2 bases. The CDR3 runs to 15 residues. Per the germline V gene, CDR1 is MGHRA and CDR2 is YSYEKL. This CDR3 is CASSQKRGAPYEQYF. CDR3 bases: TGCGCCAGCAGCCAAAAGCGGGGGGCGCCCTACGAGCAGTACTTC.

In regard to this clonotype: Just one base apart from a much larger clone, this may be a read error. The V gene is TRBV4-1, the J gene TRBJ2-7; TRBD1 aligns across 7 bases. Germline V gives CDR1 MGHRA, CDR2 YSYEKL. This CDR3 region has 15 residues. The CDR3 DNA reads as TGCGCCAGCAGCCAAGACAGGGGGAATAGCTACGAGCAGTGCTTC. Protein: CASSQDRGNSYEQCF.

Ten or more counts support this clonotype. The rearrangement links TRBV12-5 to TRBJ1-2; no clear D. Trimming shortened V by 3 bases and J by 3 bases, and 14 bases separated the two germline ends. Germline values: CDR1 LGHNT, CDR2 FRNRAP. CDR3 length: 15 amino acids. The chain's CDR3 is CASGFPIDQYYGYTF. CDR3 DNA sequence: TGTGCTAGTGGTTTTCCCATCGACCAGTACTATGGCTACACCTTC.

In this sample, this clonotype turned up a few times. The V and J genes are TRBV24-1 and TRBJ2-2; D ambiguous. The V gene's germline CDR1 is KGHDR and CDR2 SFDVKD. V dropped 3 bases and J dropped 7 bases, with 11 bases sitting between them. CDR3 size: 14 residues. CDR3 protein: CATSDRVLGGELFF. CDR3 bases: TGTGCCACCAGTGATCGGGTATTGGGCGGGGAGCTGTTTTTT.

This clonotype was seen a handful of times. A single base separates this from a much larger clone, so it may be a read error. The V and J genes are TRBV7-7 and TRBJ2-3; tentative D call: TRBD1 (6 bases). Germline V CDR1 and CDR2: SSHAT, FNYEAQ (reference sequence). The CDR3 totals 17 residues. CDR3 nucleotides: TGTGCCAGCAGCTTAGTTTGGGGGACACCGGTGACAGATGCGCAGTATTTT. Translating gives CASSLVWGTPVTDAQYF.

Ten or more counts support this clonotype. V usage is TRBV12-3 or TRBV12-4 and J usage is TRBJ2-4; the match to TRBD1 covers 9 bases. The CDR3 has 12 amino acids. V was clipped by 8 bases and J by 4 bases; unmatched bases: 0. The CDR3 coding sequence is TGTGCCAGCGGACAGGGGAAAAACATTCAGTACTTC. It encodes CASGQGKNIQYF.

This clonotype was observed a handful of times. This sequence joins TRBV27 and TRBJ2-5; maybe TRBD1 (6 bases). The germline V gene has CDR1 MNHEY and CDR2 SMNVEV (reference sequence). The CDR3 loop spans 14 amino acids. Between the trimmed V and J ends, which lost 1 base and 1 base, there was a span of 7 bases. The CDR3 coding sequence is TGTGCCAGCAGTTTATGGGGGCCCCAAGAGACCCAGTACTTC. Translation gives CASSLWGPQETQYF.

This clonotype was observed at least ten times. The J gene is TRBJ2-3, the V gene TRBV27; TRBD2 aligns across 8 bases. Germline V gene data show CDR1 as MNHEY and CDR2 as SMNVEV (reference sequence). CDR3 length: 15 residues. With 3 bases clipped from V and 4 bases from J, the junction kept 6 bases outside the gene matches. The chain's CDR3 is CASSFNGGAADTQYF. For the CDR3, the DNA is TGTGCCAGCAGTTTTAACGGGGGGGCGGCAGATACGCAGTATTTT.

Points on this clonotype: A much larger clone is a single base away; this may be a read error. The chain carries TRBV30 and TRBJ2-5; D uncertain. The CDR3 runs 12 residues. Germline V gives CDR1 GTSNPN, CDR2 SVGIG (reference sequence). CDR3 residues: CAWETEQETRYF. DNA for the CDR3: TGTGCCTGGGAGACGGAACAAGAGACCCGGTACTTC.

This clonotype was seen many times. The chain joins TRBV6-2 or TRBV6-3 to TRBJ1-1, with no clear D. Germline CDR1 and CDR2: MNHEY and SVGEGT. This CDR3 has 13 amino acids. V lost 6 bases, J lost 4 bases, and 12 bases lay in between. CDR3 region: CASSQVWGTEAFF. The CDR3 DNA reads as TGTGCCAGCAGCCAAGTCTGGGGCACTGAAGCTTTCTTT.

This clonotype has a handful of counts. V and J are TRBV6-2 or TRBV6-3 and TRBJ2-2; either TRBD1 or TRBD2 may supply D (5 bases each). CDR3 size: 13 residues. V lost 9 bases and J lost 6, with 14 bases in between. Germline CDR1 reads MNHEY; CDR2 reads SVGEGT. As DNA, the CDR3 is TGTGCCAGTTGGGGGTCCCTTGCCGGGGAGCTGTTTTTT. Its translation: CASWGSLAGELFF.

This clonotype was seen a single time. This chain links TRBV5-1 with TRBJ2-7, with D perhaps TRBD1 (6 bases). Germline assignment: CDR1 SGHRS and CDR2 YFSETQ. The CDR3 loop spans 17 amino acids. Trimming pared 0 bases from V and 4 bases from J, leaving 20 bases between. CDR3 sequence: CASSLGGQGLASYEQYF. The CDR3 DNA reads as TGCGCCAGCAGCTTGGGTGGGCAGGGGTTAGCTTCTTACGAGCAGTACTTC.

Many counts were recorded for this clonotype. V and J are TRBV6-5 and TRBJ1-1; no clear D. V lost 0 bases to trimming and J lost 8 bases, with 10 bases between them. The CDR3 is 13 residues long. Germline loops: CDR1 MNHEY, CDR2 SVGAGI. The CDR3 here is CASSYSEVLEAFF. The CDR3 coding sequence is TGTGCCAGCAGTTACTCTGAGGTCTTAGAAGCTTTCTTT.

The chain is built from TRBV19 and TRBJ2-1; 11 bases align to TRBD2. The V segment lost 3 bases and the J segment 0 bases; nucleotides outside the gene matches: 4. The CDR3 spans 17 residues. Germline V gene sequence: CDR1 LNHDA, CDR2 SQIVND (reference sequence). The CDR3 is CASSITSGSYSYNEQFF. The DNA of the CDR3 is TGTGCCAGTAGTATCACTAGCGGGAGTTACTCCTACAATGAGCAGTTCTTC. Drawing the rest from reference TRBV19 and TRBJ2-1, the complete variable domain is DGGITQSPKYLFRKEGQNVTLSCEQNLNHDAMYWYRQDPGQGLRLIYYSQIVNDFQKGDIAEGYSVSREKKESFPLTVTSAQKNPTAFYLCASSITSGSYSYNEQFFGPGTRLTVL.

The sample holds many counts of this clonotype. The genes are TRBV7-9 and TRBJ1-5; TRBD1 agrees at 10 bases. The trim removed 7 bases at V and 5 bases at J, leaving 5 bases unmatched. Germline assignment: CDR1 SEHNR and CDR2 FQNEAQ (reference sequence). The CDR3 is 14 amino acids. The CDR3 DNA follows: TGTGCCAGCACCCAGGGACAGGGGCATCAGCCCCAGCATTTT. Its translation: CASTQGQGHQPQHF.

Note on this clonotype: A much larger clone lies a single base off, so this may be a read error. The genes are TRBV7-9 and TRBJ1-1; possibly TRBD1 for D (5 bases). In germline, CDR1 is SEHNR, CDR2 FQNEAQ (reference sequence). The CDR3 sequence is 12 residues long. The CDR3 reads CASSYRQTEASF. CDR3 sequence (DNA): TGTGCCAGCAGCTACAGACAGACTGAAGCTTCCTTT. Full variable domain (missing parts from reference TRBV7-9 and TRBJ1-1): DTGVSQNPRHKITKRGQNVTFRCDPISEHNRLYWYRQTLGQGPEFLTYFQNEAQLEKSRLLSDRFSAERPKGSFSTLEIQRTEQGDSAMYLCASSYRQTEASFGQGTRLTVV.

The chain employs TRBV7-2 and TRBJ1-5, with D perhaps matching TRBD1 (5 bases). The CDR3 has 17 amino acids. Germline CDR1 reads SGHTA; CDR2 reads FQGNSA. The V gene lost 2 bases and the J gene lost 0 bases, with 14 bases spanning the gap. This CDR3 reads CASSLSGGEYSNQPQHF. Written as DNA, the CDR3 is TGTGCCAGCAGCTTATCGGGGGGTGAATATAGCAATCAGCCCCAGCATTTT.

This sequence joins TRBV30 and TRBJ2-7, with 9 bases identical to TRBD1. Per the germline V gene, CDR1 is GTSNPN and CDR2 is SVGIG (reference sequence). The length of the CDR3 is 13 residues. With V trimmed by 2 bases and J by 4 bases, 3 bases remained unmatched. For the CDR3, the DNA is TGTGCCTGGAGTACAGGGGGCGGATACGAGCAGTACTTC. This translates into CAWSTGGGYEQYF.

At least ten counts were recorded for this clonotype. The rearrangement uses TRBV20-1 and TRBJ2-7; D gene ambiguous. CDR1 is DFQATT and CDR2 is SNEGSKA in the germline V gene (reference sequence). V shed 5 bases and J shed 0 bases, with 11 bases lying between them. The CDR3 is 13 amino acids. CDR3 sequence reads: CSAERTVSYEQYF. The DNA for the CDR3 is TGCAGTGCTGAGAGGACGGTCTCCTACGAGCAGTACTTC.